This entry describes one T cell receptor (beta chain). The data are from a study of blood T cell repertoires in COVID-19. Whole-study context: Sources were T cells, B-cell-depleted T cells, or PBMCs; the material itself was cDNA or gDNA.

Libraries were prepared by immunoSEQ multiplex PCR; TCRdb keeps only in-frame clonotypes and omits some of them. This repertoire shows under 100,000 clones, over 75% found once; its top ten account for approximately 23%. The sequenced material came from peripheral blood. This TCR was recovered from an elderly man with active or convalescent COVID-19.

The CDR3 sequence is CASSPEGLAGGPNTGELFF. CDR3 coding DNA: TGTGCCAGCAGCCCCGAGGGACTAGCGGGGGGGCCGAACACCGGGGAGCTGTTTTTT. This chain links TRBV5-4 with TRBJ2-2, with 16 bases that match TRBD2. Germline CDR1 and CDR2: SGHNT and YYREEE (reference sequence). This CDR3 is 19 amino acids long. The J segment lost 0 bases and the V segment lost 4 bases, leaving 6 bases of the junction unmatched.